The T cell receptor beta chain described here comes from a study of blood T cell repertoires in COVID-19. This CDR3 has 13 residues. Germline V gives CDR1 SGHDN, CDR2 FVKESK. J gave up 5 bases and V 2 bases, and 2 bases lay outside the gene matches. Method: immunoSEQ multiplex PCR; TCRdb's copy keeps in-frame clones and lacks some. Of approximately 270,000 clones listed, around 90% were seen once; the top ten hold approximately 2.9%. In assigning cohorts, the study relied on participant-reported clinical history. This TCR was sampled from a man aged 40-49 years who had been exposed to COVID-19. The chain has TRBV14 and TRBJ2-5; 7 bases are a match to TRBD2. The sample was PBMCs or T cells enriched from blood (not recorded which). The CDR3 DNA reads TGTGCCAGCAGCCAATACGGGAGGGAGACCCAGTACTTC. This encodes CASSQYGRETQYF.